This entry is about one T cell receptor (beta chain). Assay used: immunoSEQ multiplex PCR; TCRdb lists only in-frame clones, some missing. The sample consists of 90,000 to 150,000 clones, roughly 83% of them appearing once. CDR3 size: 16 residues. V lost 0 bases, J lost 0 bases, and 9 bases lay in between. Germline CDR1 reads MNHEY; CDR2 reads SVGAGI. The data stem from a study of cytomegalovirus exposure and HLA in healthy donors. The receptor was isolated from a man aged 18 to 29 in good health and CMV-seronegative. Sequenced input: PBMCs. The V and J genes are TRBV6-5 and TRBJ1-5; D is unclear. This CDR3 reads CASSYSGPNSNQPQHF. CDR3 nucleotide sequence: TGTGCCAGCAGTTACTCGGGCCCAAATAGCAATCAGCCCCAGCATTTT.